These 20 T cell receptor beta chains were all obtained from the same sample, sequenced in a study of blood T cells in healthy people across ages. For the second PCR, which ran for roughly 6 to 12 cycles, a sample-barcoded 5' primer and a J-beta primer mix were used. From the 5' RACE reads, TCRdb called clonotypes with MiXCR, one entry per CDR3 protein. The profile covers 700,000 to 950,000 distinct CDR3 sequences, with 58% appearing a single time and over 20% taken by the ten largest. Sequenced: blood. These receptors came from a man aged 25 to 40 in good health.

The rearrangement uses TRBV2 and TRBJ2-3, with D possibly matching TRBD1 (6 bases). Trimming shortened V by 5 bases and J by 6 bases, and 15 bases separated the two germline ends. Germline V gene sequence: CDR1 SNHLY, CDR2 FYNNEI. This CDR3 region has 14 residues. The CDR3, as DNA: TGTGCCAGCAGTTCTGACAGGTGGTTGGATACGCAGTATTTT. It yields the protein CASSSDRWLDTQYF.

The chain recombines TRBV7-2 with TRBJ1-2, with 8 bases matching TRBD1. Per germline, CDR1 SGHTA and CDR2 FQGNSA. V trimming: 1 base; J trimming: 4 bases; junction bases outside the gene matches: 5. There are 15 residues in the CDR3. The CDR3 DNA reads TGTGCCAGCAGCTTAGAAGTACAGGGGGGCTATGGCTACACCTTC. It translates to CASSLEVQGGYGYTF.

The table lists this clonotype with a few counts. The chain employs TRBV24-1 and TRBJ2-5, with 7 bases matching TRBD1. CDR1 is KGHDR and CDR2 is SFDVKD in the germline V gene. The V gene end was trimmed by 7 bases and the J gene end by 5 bases; junction bases not matched to a gene: 3. The CDR3 spans 12 residues. The CDR3 DNA sequence: TGTGCCACCAGCAAACAGGGGGAGACCCAGTACTTC. Its protein is CATSKQGETQYF.

The rearrangement uses TRBV7-2 and TRBJ1-4, with 10 bases that match TRBD1. Germline CDR1 SGHTA, CDR2 FQGNSA. The length of the CDR3 is 17 residues. Trimming at V came to 5 bases and at J to 3 bases, leaving 9 bases not matched to a gene. As DNA, the CDR3 is TGTGCCAGCAGCGAACCGGGACAGGGGAGGTCTAATGAAAAACTGTTTTTT. Protein sequence: CASSEPGQGRSNEKLFF.

This chain uses TRBV6-2 or TRBV6-3 with TRBJ1-5; D uncertain. CDR1 and CDR2 (germline): MNHEY, SVGEGT. With 5 bases removed from V and 5 bases from J, the gap between germline ends came to 10 bases. The CDR3 has 13 residues. The CDR3 is CASSIIGYQPQHF. CDR3 in DNA: TGTGCCAGCAGTATTATCGGGTATCAGCCCCAGCATTTT.

This rearrangement joins TRBV7-9 to TRBJ1-1; no firm D call. This CDR3 contains 10 residues. Trimming took off 4 bases at V and 10 bases at J, with 7 bases between the two ends. CDR1 and CDR2 from the germline V gene are SEHNR and FQNEAQ (reference sequence). CDR3 in DNA: TGTGCCAGCAGCTCCTCGTTAGCTTTCTTT. This gives the protein CASSSSLAFF.

The gene calls are TRBV20-1 and TRBJ2-1; the match to TRBD2 covers 9 bases. This CDR3 spans 15 amino acids. Trimming removed 2 bases from V and 5 bases from J; junction bases left unmatched: 7. The germline V gene has CDR1 DFQATT and CDR2 SNEGSKA (reference sequence). The chain's CDR3 is CSARIASGRHNEQFF. The CDR3 region has the DNA TGCAGTGCTAGAATAGCCAGCGGGAGGCACAATGAGCAGTTCTTC.

This chain links TRBV6-1 with TRBJ1-1; a weak D match, TRBD1 (5 bases). The CDR3 sequence is 16 residues long. The ends were cut back, 7 bases at V and 0 bases at J, with 18 bases in the middle. The germline gives CDR1 MNHNS, CDR2 SASEGT. CDR3 loop: CASIKRLGRLNTEAFF. The CDR3 DNA sequence: TGTGCCAGCATCAAGCGACTGGGACGGTTGAACACTGAAGCTTTCTTT.

The chain uses TRBV5-1 and TRBJ2-1, with no clear D. Germline V CDR1 and CDR2: SGHRS, YFSETQ. There are 15 residues in the CDR3. V was clipped by 2 bases and J by 8 bases, with 17 bases between them. The CDR3 bases are TGCGCCAGCAGCTTCCAGGACCAGCAGGTCGATGAGCAGTTCTTC. Translation gives CASSFQDQQVDEQFF.

The chain carries TRBV14 and TRBJ2-1; D is perhaps TRBD1 (6 bases). With the DNA end fitting TRBJ2-7 better, the J assignment may be wrong. CDR1 and CDR2 from the germline V gene are SGHDN and FVKESK. The CDR3 has 14 amino acids. The CDR3 region is CASRGAGANNEQYF. The DNA of the CDR3 is TGTGCCAGCAGGGGGGCAGGGGCCAACAATGAGCAGTACTTC.

V gene TRBV6-5 combines with J gene TRBJ2-7; TRBD2 matches at 9 bases. Near its end, the DNA agrees better with TRBJ2-5, so the J call may be wrong. The CDR3 extends over 14 amino acids. Per germline, CDR1 MNHEY and CDR2 SVGAGI. The CDR3 loop is CASSMTSGEETQYF. The CDR3 region has the DNA TGTGCCAGCAGTATGACTAGCGGTGAAGAGACCCAGTACTTC.

The gene calls are TRBV7-2 and TRBJ2-7; 8 positions match TRBD2. The assigned J gene may be wrong: the sequence end matches TRBJ2-5 better. Germline V gene lookup returns CDR1 SGHTA and CDR2 FQGNSA. CDR3 length equals 18 residues. The chain's CDR3 is CASSLVPSGSGGQETQYF. DNA for the CDR3: TGTGCCAGCAGCTTAGTCCCCAGCGGGAGCGGCGGCCAAGAGACCCAGTACTTC.

The chain combines TRBV29-1 with TRBJ2-4, with 7 bases that match TRBD1. This CDR3 has 15 residues. Germline CDR1 SQVTM, CDR2 ANQGSEA. V was clipped by 1 base and J by 8 bases; unmatched bases: 11. The CDR3 sequence is CSVEVPDRADYIQYF. The CDR3 region has the DNA TGCAGCGTTGAAGTCCCCGACAGGGCAGATTACATTCAGTACTTC.

The rearrangement uses TRBV29-1 and TRBJ2-1; D possibly matches TRBD1 or TRBD2 (5 bases each). The CDR3 extends over 15 amino acids. The V gene's germline CDR1 is SQVTM and CDR2 ANQGSEA. Trimming took 4 bases from V and 9 from J, leaving 22 bases between them. CDR3 amino acids: CSVVVWGTPSGEQFF. The CDR3 DNA sequence: TGCAGCGTTGTAGTTTGGGGGACCCCATCGGGTGAGCAGTTCTTC.

V and J are TRBV6-2 or TRBV6-3 and TRBJ1-1, with D perhaps TRBD1 (6 bases). Trimming pared 2 bases from V and 9 bases from J, leaving 7 bases between. CDR3 length: 11 residues. In germline, CDR1 is MNHEY, CDR2 SVGEGT. The CDR3 here is CASSYGGKAFF. CDR3 DNA: TGTGCCAGCAGTTACGGGGGCAAAGCTTTCTTT.

This sequence joins TRBV10-3 and TRBJ2-5; possible D gene TRBD2, 5 bases. There are 17 residues in the CDR3. Germline-derived CDR1 and CDR2 are ENHRY and SYGVKD. Trimming left V 5 bases short and J 11 bases short, with 30 bases between. DNA for the CDR3: TGTGCCATCAGTAACCTCGGAGGAAATCTTGCAGTCAATGAGCAGTACTTC. Its translation: CAISNLGGNLAVNEQYF.

This chain links TRBV28 with TRBJ2-1; the match to TRBD2 covers 12 bases. V gave up 5 bases and J gave up 0 bases; unmatched junction bases: 5. From germline, CDR1 is MDHEN and CDR2 SYDVKM. The CDR3 totals 17 residues. CDR3 amino acids: CASSPSGRASSYNEQFF. CDR3 nucleotides: TGTGCCAGCAGTCCTAGCGGGAGGGCAAGCTCCTACAATGAGCAGTTCTTC.

The chain recombines TRBV6-2 or TRBV6-3 with TRBJ1-2; 7 positions match TRBD1. The trim removed 7 bases at V and 3 bases at J, leaving 5 bases unmatched. The CDR3 sequence is 13 residues long. In germline, CDR1 is MNHEY, CDR2 SVGEGT. CDR3 DNA sequence: TGTGCCAGCACCCTAGGACAGGACTATGGCTACACCTTC. It codes for CASTLGQDYGYTF.

The rearrangement links TRBV7-2 to TRBJ2-5, with TRBD2 matching 8 bases. CDR1 is SGHTA and CDR2 is FQGNSA in the germline V gene. The CDR3 is 15 residues long. Trimming at V came to 6 bases and at J to 11 bases, leaving 17 bases not matched to a gene. The CDR3 region is CASSSVGGAHNEQYF. Here the CDR3 DNA reads TGTGCCAGCAGTTCTGTCGGGGGGGCACACAATGAGCAGTACTTC.

About this clonotype: The germline gene is not matched at one end of the junction; a read error may be the cause. This rearrangement joins TRBV6-5 to TRBJ2-1; 9 positions agree with TRBD1. The length of the CDR3 is 15 residues. Germline V lookup: CDR1 MNHEY, CDR2 SVGAGI. The CDR3 sequence is CASSWDREPYNEQFF. The CDR3 bases are TGCGCCAGCAGTTGGGACAGGGAGCCCTACAATGAGCAGTTCTTC.